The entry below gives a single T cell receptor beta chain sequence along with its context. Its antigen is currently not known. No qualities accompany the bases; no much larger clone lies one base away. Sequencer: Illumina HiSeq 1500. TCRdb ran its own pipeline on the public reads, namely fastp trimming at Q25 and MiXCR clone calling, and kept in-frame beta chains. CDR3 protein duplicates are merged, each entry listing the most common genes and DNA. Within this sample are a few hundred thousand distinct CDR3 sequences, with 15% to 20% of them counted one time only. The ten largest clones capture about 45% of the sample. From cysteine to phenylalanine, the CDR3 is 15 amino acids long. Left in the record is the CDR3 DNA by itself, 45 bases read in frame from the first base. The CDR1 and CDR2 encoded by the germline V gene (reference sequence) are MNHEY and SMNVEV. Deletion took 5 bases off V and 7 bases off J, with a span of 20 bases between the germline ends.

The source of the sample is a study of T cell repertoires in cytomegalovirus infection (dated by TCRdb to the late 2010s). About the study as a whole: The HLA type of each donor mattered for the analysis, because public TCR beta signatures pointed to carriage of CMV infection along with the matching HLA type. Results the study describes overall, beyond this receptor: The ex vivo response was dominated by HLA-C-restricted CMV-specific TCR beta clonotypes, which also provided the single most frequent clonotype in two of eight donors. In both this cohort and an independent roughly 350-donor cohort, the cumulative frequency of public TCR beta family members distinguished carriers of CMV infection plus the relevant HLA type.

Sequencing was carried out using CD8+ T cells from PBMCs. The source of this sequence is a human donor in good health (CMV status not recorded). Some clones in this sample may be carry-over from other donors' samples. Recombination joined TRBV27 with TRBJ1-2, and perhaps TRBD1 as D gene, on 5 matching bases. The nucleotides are TGTGCCAGCAGTACCCGACGAGACAGATCCTTTGGCTACACCTTC. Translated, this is CASSTRRDRSFGYTF.